This T cell receptor (beta chain) was retrieved from a study of Graves' ophthalmopathy and Graves' hyperthyroidism. This clonotype was seen many times. No ophthalmopathy within 18 months of follow-up signified stable hyperthyroidism. RNA transcripts served as template for amplifying TCR beta CDR3 sequences. HTBI primers primed a first-round RT-PCR, and a second-round multiplex PCR followed. TCRdb called the multiplex PCR reads again in MiXCR, with one record for every CDR3 protein. The sample includes about 620,000 distinct CDR3 sequences, 22% of them seen just once. Germline lookup yields CDR1 SGHTA and CDR2 FQGTGA. V lost 5 bases to trimming and J lost 1 base, with 8 bases between them. This CDR3 comprises 13 residues.

This sequence joins TRBV7-3 and TRBJ1-1; tentative D call: TRBD1 (5 bases). What was sequenced was peripheral blood. The clonotype was recovered from a young woman with stable Graves' hyperthyroidism. Some clones in this sample may be carry-over from other donors' samples. The CDR3 spells CASSADTNTEAFF. The CDR3 bases are TGTGCCAGCAGCGCGGACACGAACACTGAAGCTTTCTTT.